These 31 T cell receptor beta chains share one sample of origin, sequenced in a study of T cell therapy after organ transplantation. Their specific antigens are unknown. Time point defined: 20-29 weeks after completion of therapy. Profiled with immunoSEQ multiplex PCR; TCRdb holds only in-frame clones, not every one. The repertoire holds about 18,000 clones, with around 86% as singletons. The starting material was CD8+ T cells from blood, obtained after autologous CMV-specific T cell therapy. Receptors were obtained from a human patient who had received a solid organ transplant and had CMV disease. The T cells may partly be graft donor cells.

The rearrangement uses TRBV6-1 and TRBJ1-1; tentative D call: TRBD1 (6 bases). The CDR3 runs to 16 residues. Germline CDR1 reads MNHNS; CDR2 reads SASEGT. Deletions cut 1 base from V and 1 base from J, with 13 bases between. CDR3 in DNA: TGTGCCAGCAGTGAAGGGTCAGGGGCTGGGAACACTGAAGCTTTCTTT. Its protein is CASSEGSGAGNTEAFF.

The V call is TRBV9, the J call TRBJ2-1; 10 bases are a match to TRBD2. From germline, CDR1 is SGDLS and CDR2 YYNGEE. J lost 4 bases, V lost 3 bases, and 7 bases had no gene match. This CDR3 comprises 16 residues. CDR3 sequence (DNA): TGTGCCAGCAGCGGACCCAGCGGGGGGGCGTACAATGAGCAGTTCTTC. Encoded protein: CASSGPSGGAYNEQFF. Complete variable domain (other parts from reference TRBV9 and TRBJ2-1): DSGVTQTPKHLITATGQRVTLRCSPRSGDLSVYWYQQSLDQGLQFLIQYYNGEERAKGNILERFSAQQFPDLHSELNLSSLELGDSALYFCASSGPSGGAYNEQFFGPGTRLTVL.

The chain carries TRBV7-8 and TRBJ2-7, with TRBD2 matching over 9 bases. Germline V gives CDR1 SGHVS, CDR2 FQNEAQ. The CDR3 runs 16 residues. Trimming at V came to 1 base and at J to 4 bases, leaving 8 bases not matched to a gene. DNA for the CDR3: TGTGCCAGCAGCTTAGATCGCCTAGCGGGGACGTACGAGCAGTACTTC. Translated: CASSLDRLAGTYEQYF.

The genes are TRBV7-9 and TRBJ2-5; D uncertain. Germline values: CDR1 SEHNR, CDR2 FQNEAQ (reference sequence). V was pared by 3 bases and J by 4 bases, with 27 bases between. The CDR3 runs 19 residues. CDR3 sequence (DNA): TGTGCCAGCAGCTTCTCGGGCCCGACGAAGGTACACGCCGGAGAGACCCAGTACTTC. Protein sequence: CASSFSGPTKVHAGETQYF.

The genes are TRBV5-1 and TRBJ2-7, with D unresolved. The CDR3 contains 15 residues. V lost 5 bases to trimming and J lost 7 bases, with 22 bases between them. Per the germline V gene, CDR1 is SGHRS and CDR2 is YFSETQ. The CDR3: CASSFAGNRAGEQYF. Written as DNA, the CDR3 is TGCGCCAGCAGTTTTGCAGGTAATAGGGCTGGAGAGCAGTACTTC.

The rearrangement uses TRBV30 and TRBJ1-6, with D uncertain. Germline values: CDR1 GTSNPN, CDR2 SVGIG (reference sequence). The V and J ends lost 0 bases and 7 bases respectively, with 10 bases between them. The CDR3 is 14 residues long. The CDR3 sequence is CAWSVQVENSPLHF. In DNA form, the CDR3 reads TGTGCCTGGAGTGTACAAGTAGAAAATTCACCCCTCCACTTT.

The gene calls are TRBV11-2 and TRBJ1-1; D unclear. Between the trimmed V and J ends, which lost 2 bases and 8 bases, there was a span of 15 bases. The CDR3 runs to 14 residues. CDR1 SGHAT and CDR2 FQNNGV come from the germline V gene. The CDR3 nucleotides are TGTGCCAGCAGCTTACATCAGGCCGCCCGGGAAGCTTTCTTT. It specifies CASSLHQAAREAFF. Drawing the rest from reference TRBV11-2 and TRBJ1-1, the complete variable domain is EAGVAQSPRYKIIEKRQSVAFWCNPISGHATLYWYQQILGQGPKLLIQFQNNGVVDDSQLPKDRFSAERLKGVDSTLKIQPAKLEDSAVYLCASSLHQAAREAFFGQGTRLTVV.

V and J are TRBV19 and TRBJ2-7; 7 bases align to TRBD2. This CDR3 region has 15 residues. Germline lookup yields CDR1 LNHDA and CDR2 SQIVND (reference sequence). V was clipped by 6 bases and J by 2 bases; unmatched bases: 10. CDR3 residues: CASSGGTGYPYEQYF. DNA for the CDR3: TGTGCCAGTAGCGGGGGGACGGGATACCCCTACGAGCAGTACTTC.

Only a few counts were recorded for this clone. The V gene is TRBV5-5, the J gene TRBJ2-5, with D perhaps TRBD2 (6 bases). The germline V gene has CDR1 SGHKS and CDR2 YYEKEE (reference sequence). The V end lost 0 bases, the J end lost 3 bases, and 12 bases lay between the germline ends. The CDR3 runs to 15 residues. The CDR3 sequence is CASSLAMASEETQYF. The CDR3 bases are TGTGCCAGCAGCTTGGCCATGGCTAGCGAAGAGACCCAGTACTTC.

This clone was counted a single time. The chain combines TRBV27 with TRBJ1-5; 9 bases map to TRBD1. The CDR3 has 18 residues. From germline, CDR1 is MNHEY and CDR2 SMNVEV (reference sequence). The V gene end was trimmed by 5 bases and the J gene end by 2 bases; junction bases not matched to a gene: 13. DNA of the CDR3: TGTGCCAGCAGTCCCCGGACAGGGGACATCGGAGGCAATCAGCCCCAGCATTTT. Residues: CASSPRTGDIGGNQPQHF.

The rearrangement joins TRBV30 to TRBJ1-2; possibly TRBD1 for D (5 bases). The germline CDR1 and CDR2 sequences are GTSNPN and SVGIG (reference sequence). The CDR3 is 16 amino acids. V gave up 3 bases and J gave up 6 bases, with 23 bases separating them. The CDR3 is CAWSRTPGLACDGYTF. Here the CDR3 DNA reads TGTGCCTGGAGCAGAACACCGGGACTAGCTTGCGATGGCTACACCTTC.

The chain has TRBV30 and TRBJ2-7, with 9 bases fitting TRBD1. The CDR3 contains 13 residues. The germline CDR1 and CDR2 sequences are GTSNPN and SVGIG (reference sequence). V trimming: 0 bases; J trimming: 6 bases; junction bases outside the gene matches: 3. The CDR3 protein is CAWSVSDRGEQYF. The CDR3 DNA reads TGTGCCTGGAGTGTATCGGACAGGGGCGAGCAGTACTTC.

The chain links TRBV6-1 to TRBJ2-2; D possibly corresponds to TRBD2 (6 bases). Trimming removed 1 base from V and 5 bases from J, with 8 bases in between. The germline V gene has CDR1 MNHNS and CDR2 SASEGT. CDR3 length: 14 residues. CDR3 in DNA: TGTGCCAGCAGTGAAGGTGGGGGGACCGGGGAGCTGTTTTTT. This codes for CASSEGGGTGELFF.

This clone has more than one count but fewer than ten. The chain recombines TRBV4-2 with TRBJ2-7; no definite D call. This CDR3 comprises 13 residues. V was cut by 5 bases and J by 1 base, with 9 bases left in between. CDR1 LGHNA and CDR2 YNFKEQ come from the germline V gene. CDR3 nucleotides: TGTGCCAGCAGCTTGGAAGGGTCCTACGAGCAGTACTTC. Translation: CASSLEGSYEQYF.

V usage is TRBV6-5 and J usage is TRBJ1-4; TRBD1 might be the D (5 bases). Germline V lookup: CDR1 MNHEY, CDR2 SVGAGI. CDR3 length: 15 amino acids. Deletions cut 0 bases from V and 8 bases from J, with 13 bases between. The CDR3: CASSYSGGVGEKLFF. The CDR3 DNA follows: TGTGCCAGCAGTTACTCAGGAGGGGTAGGGGAAAAACTGTTTTTT.

V usage is TRBV4-1 and J usage is TRBJ2-3; no clear D gene. The CDR3 sequence is 17 residues long. The germline V and J ends were trimmed by 2 bases and 3 bases, with 18 bases remaining between them. Germline V gives CDR1 MGHRA, CDR2 YSYEKL. CDR3 residues: CASSQRLSVLRTDTQYF. The CDR3 DNA is TGCGCCAGCAGCCAAAGATTATCCGTGCTGCGGACAGATACGCAGTATTTT.

This sequence joins TRBV27 and TRBJ2-7; either TRBD1 or TRBD2 may fit D (6 bases each). This CDR3 region has 16 residues. The V gene's germline CDR1 is MNHEY and CDR2 SMNVEV (reference sequence). Trimming left V 2 bases short and J 4 bases short, with 18 bases between. Here the CDR3 reads CASSLSAGGNWYEQYF. Here the CDR3 DNA reads TGTGCCAGCAGTTTAAGCGCCGGGGGCAACTGGTACGAGCAGTACTTC.

The chain has TRBV15 and TRBJ2-5, with no clear D. Trimming shortened V by 4 bases and J by 0 bases, and 9 bases separated the two germline ends. In germline, CDR1 is LNHNV, CDR2 YYDKDF (reference sequence). The CDR3 has 14 amino acids. This CDR3 is CATSNHGYQETQYF. Written as DNA, the CDR3 is TGTGCCACCAGCAATCACGGTTACCAAGAGACCCAGTACTTC.

This rearrangement joins TRBV7-9 to TRBJ1-1; unclear D gene. Germline CDR1 SEHNR, CDR2 FQNEAQ (reference sequence). V was pared by 4 bases and J by 1 base, with 10 bases between. The CDR3 totals 14 residues. CDR3 region: CASSSPGSNTEAFF. The CDR3 DNA is TGTGCCAGCAGCTCTCCGGGTTCGAACACTGAAGCTTTCTTT.

The chain recombines TRBV7-6 with TRBJ1-1; a weak D match, TRBD1 (5 bases). The germline CDR1 and CDR2 sequences are SGHVS and FNYEAQ. The length of the CDR3 is 12 residues. The V end lost 0 bases, the J end lost 6 bases, and 5 bases lay between the germline ends. CDR3 protein: CASSLAGAEAFF. The CDR3 DNA reads as TGTGCCAGCAGCTTAGCAGGGGCTGAAGCTTTCTTT.

The rearrangement joins TRBV19 to TRBJ2-7; TRBD1 aligns across 7 bases. CDR1 is LNHDA and CDR2 is SQIVND in the germline V gene (reference sequence). Trimming removed 4 bases from V and 3 bases from J; junction bases left unmatched: 6. The CDR3 covers 14 residues. This chain's CDR3 is CASSNDRVNYEQYF. Written as DNA, the CDR3 is TGTGCCAGTAGTAACGACAGGGTAAACTACGAGCAGTACTTC.

This clone showed up just a few times. The rearrangement joins TRBV5-4 to TRBJ2-6; D possibly matches TRBD1 or TRBD2 (6 bases each). This CDR3 region has 18 residues. The germline V and J ends were trimmed by 3 bases and 0 bases, with 16 bases remaining between them. In germline, CDR1 is SGHNT, CDR2 YYREEE (reference sequence). The CDR3 DNA sequence: TGTGCCAGCAGCTCCGAGGGGGGCCTCAACTCTGGGGCCAACGTCCTGACTTTC. Translating gives CASSSEGGLNSGANVLTF.

The J gene is TRBJ2-3, the V gene TRBV27; no reliable D call. V was shortened by 2 bases and J by 1 base, with 4 bases between the two germline ends. The V gene's germline CDR1 is MNHEY and CDR2 SMNVEV (reference sequence). This CDR3 comprises 13 residues. The CDR3 DNA is TGTGCCAGCAGTTTAGGCCGCACAGATACGCAGTATTTT. This codes for CASSLGRTDTQYF.

V usage is TRBV7-9 and J usage is TRBJ2-7, with D perhaps TRBD1 or TRBD2 (6 bases each). CDR3 length: 17 residues. V lost 4 bases and J lost 1, with 20 bases in between. Germline CDR1 is SEHNR and CDR2 is FQNEAQ (reference sequence). Here the CDR3 DNA reads TGTGCCAGCAGCTCTAGTGGGGGGCAGGGGCCTTCCTACGAGCAGTACTTC. This gives the protein CASSSSGGQGPSYEQYF.

This clone was observed once. This chain links TRBV29-1 with TRBJ2-2, with D perhaps TRBD2 (6 bases). CDR3 length equals 14 residues. In germline, CDR1 is SQVTM, CDR2 ANQGSEA. Trimming removed 4 bases at V and 2 bases at J, with 11 bases between. The CDR3: CSVVYGGNTGELFF. The CDR3 DNA sequence: TGCAGCGTTGTATACGGGGGAAACACCGGGGAGCTGTTTTTT.

This chain joins TRBV27 and TRBJ2-5, with TRBD2 as a possible D gene (5 bases). CDR1 and CDR2 (germline): MNHEY, SMNVEV (reference sequence). Trimming removed 1 base from V and 5 bases from J, with 14 bases in between. This CDR3 spans 15 amino acids. In nucleotides, the CDR3 is TGTGCCAGCAGTTTATACCGGGATTTAAGGGAGACCCAGTACTTC. Translation: CASSLYRDLRETQYF.

V is TRBV13 and J is TRBJ2-7; 13 nucleotides match TRBD2. From germline, CDR1 is PRHDT and CDR2 FYEKMQ (reference sequence). There are 16 residues in the CDR3. Losses at the gene ends were 4 bases for V and 4 bases for J; bases not matched to a gene: 7. The CDR3 region is CASSSGTSGKVYEQYF. DNA of the CDR3: TGTGCCAGCAGCTCCGGGACTAGCGGGAAGGTATACGAGCAGTACTTC.

V usage is TRBV10-3 and J usage is TRBJ1-5, with D perhaps TRBD1 (6 bases). The V end was cut by 0 bases, the J end by 7 bases, with 13 bases between. In germline, CDR1 is ENHRY, CDR2 SYGVKD. The CDR3 loop spans 15 amino acids. The CDR3 DNA follows: TGTGCCATCAGTGAGTCGACGGCGGGGGCCCAGCCCCAGCATTTT. This gives the protein CAISESTAGAQPQHF.

The CDR3 sequence is CASSLDKGVGSSYNEQFF. Written as DNA, the CDR3 is TGTGCCAGCAGCTTAGATAAGGGGGTAGGAAGCTCCTACAATGAGCAGTTCTTC. This chain links TRBV11-2 with TRBJ2-1; the D gene is possibly TRBD1 (6 bases). The CDR3 totals 18 residues. Germline CDR1 SGHAT, CDR2 FQNNGV. V was shortened by 0 bases and J by 0 bases, with 15 bases between the two germline ends.

The V gene is TRBV2, the J gene TRBJ2-1, with 11 bases matching TRBD1. The trim removed 2 bases at V and 6 bases at J, leaving 12 bases unmatched. CDR1 is SNHLY and CDR2 is FYNNEI in the germline V gene. This CDR3 contains 18 residues. The CDR3 here is CASSESGAGQGARNEQFF. The CDR3 coding sequence is TGTGCCAGCAGTGAAAGTGGGGCCGGACAGGGGGCGCGCAATGAGCAGTTCTTC.

This clone rates as medium-sized. V is TRBV6-6 and J is TRBJ1-2; perhaps TRBD1 as D (5 bases). Germline CDR1 is MNHNY and CDR2 is SVGAGI (reference sequence). CDR3 size: 16 residues. V lost 5 bases to trimming and J lost 1 base, with 17 bases between them. The CDR3 coding sequence is TGTGCCAGCAGTGGATATCAAGGACAACTTAACTATGGCTACACCTTC. Translation: CASSGYQGQLNYGYTF.